The text below deals with one T cell receptor beta chain. This clone was observed once. No cognate antigen has been identified for it. No much larger clone exists at a distance of one base, and base qualities are not known. V is clipped by 4 bases and J by 2 bases, and the sequence between their germline boundaries is 9 bases long. CDR1 and CDR2 are drawn from the germline V gene: SGHDN, FVKESK. Reading from cysteine to phenylalanine, the CDR3 counts 14 amino acids. Just the 42-base CDR3 DNA is kept, in frame starting at base 1. This sample is drawn from a study of T cell changes during pregnancy in multiple sclerosis (dated by TCRdb to the late 2010s). Describing the broader study: Changes in the T cell repertoire over the course of pregnancy were examined in this study in women with multiple sclerosis.

Libraries came from the immunoSEQ multiplex PCR assay. As stored in TCRdb, this immuneACCESS dataset retains in-frame rearrangements with V and J assigned. A fraction of the clones does not appear; measured against another copy, unresolved V genes explain less than half of the discrepancy, and the remainder lacks a known reason. The sample profile shows roughly 76,000 clones; nearly 95% of them were found once. The ten top clones hold roughly 0.29% of the sample. This receptor chain uses TRBV14 and TRBJ2-1; D gene: possibly TRBD2, on 5 matching bases. Sequences were derived from CD4+ T cells from peripheral blood mononuclear cells, sampled after pregnancy. The sequence came from a female donor with multiple sclerosis, enrolled in a pregnancy study. Here the CDR3 is given as CASSLASAYNEQFF. The nucleotides are TGTGCCAGCAGCCTAGCGAGTGCCTACAATGAGCAGTTCTTC.